This T cell receptor (beta chain) was profiled in a study of breast tumors, draining lymph nodes, adjacent tissues. From germline, CDR1 is SGDLS and CDR2 YYNGEE. The length of the CDR3 is 16 residues. V dropped 5 bases and J dropped 6; count of bases not matched to a gene: 8. The lymph nodes were axillary draining lymph nodes from breast cancer patients. A single record per CDR3 protein comes from TCRdb applying MiXCR to the multiplex PCR reads. The sample lists fewer than 200,000 distinct CDR3 sequences; about 30% were seen once. Study-wide results and limits: Tumor repertoires ranked between lymph nodes and nontumor tissue in diversity, with V and J gene preferences.

With regard to this clonotype: Its antigen remains unidentified.

The TCR sequence derives from a female donor with breast cancer. Some clones in this sample may be carry-over from other donors' samples. Sequencing was carried out using axillary lymph node tissue. The chain is built from TRBV9 and TRBJ2-2, with TRBD1 identical over 12 bases. The CDR3 sequence is CASSKAGTGGPGELFF. In DNA, the CDR3 is TGTGCCAGCAGTAAAGCCGGGACAGGGGGCCCCGGGGAGCTGTTTTTT.